This TCR beta chain originates from a study of lymphopenia after photon versus proton radiotherapy. Study-wide points: Better survival with proton therapy was suggested as possible, not demonstrated. Oligoclonal CD8+ Temra expansion after nadir drove photon patients' diversity drop. Photon-treated patients lost naive T cells and TCR diversity; proton-treated stayed stable.

About this clone: Its target is unknown.

The CDR3 is 14 residues long. Germline V gives CDR1 PRHDT, CDR2 FYEKMQ (reference sequence). With 5 bases removed from V and 1 base from J, the gap between germline ends came to 11 bases. Produced via immunoSEQ multiplex PCR; TCRdb's table is partial and in-frame only. The sample includes about 70,000 clones, around 92% seen only once; the top ten take over 2%. V usage is TRBV13 and J usage is TRBJ1-1; tentatively, D is TRBD1 (5 bases). Sequencing used peripheral blood, obtained from a patient treated with photon-based radiotherapy. The sequence was collected from a woman in her thirties or forties with cholangiocarcinoma. CDR3 protein: CASSPDRQNTEAFF. The CDR3 DNA sequence: TGTGCCAGCAGCCCCGACAGACAGAACACTGAAGCTTTCTTT.